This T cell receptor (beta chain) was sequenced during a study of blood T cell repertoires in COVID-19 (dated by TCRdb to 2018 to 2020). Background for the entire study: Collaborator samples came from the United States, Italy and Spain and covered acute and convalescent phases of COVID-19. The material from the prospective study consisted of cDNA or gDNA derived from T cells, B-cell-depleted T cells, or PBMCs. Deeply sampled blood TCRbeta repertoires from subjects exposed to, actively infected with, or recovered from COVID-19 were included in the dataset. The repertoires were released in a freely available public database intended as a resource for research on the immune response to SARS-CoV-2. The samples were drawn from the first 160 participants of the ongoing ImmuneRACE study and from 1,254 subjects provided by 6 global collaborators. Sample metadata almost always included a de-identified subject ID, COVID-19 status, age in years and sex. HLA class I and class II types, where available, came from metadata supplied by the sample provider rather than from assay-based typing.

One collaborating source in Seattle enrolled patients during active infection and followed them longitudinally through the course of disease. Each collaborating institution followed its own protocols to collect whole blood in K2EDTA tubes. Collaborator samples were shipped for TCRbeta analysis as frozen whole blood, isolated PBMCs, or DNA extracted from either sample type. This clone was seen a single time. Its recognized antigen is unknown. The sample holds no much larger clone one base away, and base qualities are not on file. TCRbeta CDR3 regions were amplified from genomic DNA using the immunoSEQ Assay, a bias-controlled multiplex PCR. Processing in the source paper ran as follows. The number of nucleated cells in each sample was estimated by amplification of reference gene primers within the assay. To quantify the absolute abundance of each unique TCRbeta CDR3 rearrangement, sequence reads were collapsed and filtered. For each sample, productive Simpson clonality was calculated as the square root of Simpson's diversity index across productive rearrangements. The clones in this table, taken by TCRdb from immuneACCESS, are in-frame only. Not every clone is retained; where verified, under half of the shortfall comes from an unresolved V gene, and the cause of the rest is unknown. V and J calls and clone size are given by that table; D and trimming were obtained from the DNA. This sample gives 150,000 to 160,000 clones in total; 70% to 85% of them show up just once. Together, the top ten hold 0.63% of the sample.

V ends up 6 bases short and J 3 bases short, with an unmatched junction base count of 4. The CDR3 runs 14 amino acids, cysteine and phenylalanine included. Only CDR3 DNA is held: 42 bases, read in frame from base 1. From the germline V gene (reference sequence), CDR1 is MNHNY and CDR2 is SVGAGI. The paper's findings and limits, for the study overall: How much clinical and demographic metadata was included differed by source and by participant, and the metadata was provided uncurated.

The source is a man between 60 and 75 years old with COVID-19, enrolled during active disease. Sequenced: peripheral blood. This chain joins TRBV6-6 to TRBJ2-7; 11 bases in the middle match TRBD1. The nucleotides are TGTGCCAGCAGGCGGGACAGGGGGAACTACGAGCAGTACTTC. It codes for CASRRDRGNYEQYF.